Below are 30 T cell receptor beta chains sequenced from a single sample in a study of control samples from healthy donors and cancer patients (dated by TCRdb to 2020 to 2021). Library prep was done by the immunoSEQ multiplex PCR assay. TCRdb limited this immuneACCESS table to in-frame rearrangements with V and J called. A share of clones is missing; checked studies link under half to unresolved V genes, and the rest is unexplained. The sample table lists 110,000 or so clones, approximately 83% of them with a count of one. The top ten hold over 10% of the sample. The sequenced sample was blood. The receptors shown here come from a woman aged 45-65 years in good health.

The chain employs TRBV6-6 and TRBJ1-4; possibly TRBD1 for D (6 bases). Germline CDR1 reads MNHNY; CDR2 reads SVGAGI (reference sequence). V was pared by 2 bases and J by 5 bases, with 9 bases between. The CDR3 is 14 amino acids. The CDR3 DNA sequence: TGTGCCAGCAGTTACGGGGGGCTAAATGAAAAACTGTTTTTT. This gives the protein CASSYGGLNEKLFF.

The chain carries TRBV11-3 and TRBJ2-1; 12 bases line up with TRBD2. The CDR3 runs 19 residues. Germline-derived CDR1 and CDR2 are SGHNT and YENEEA. Trimming cost V 5 bases and J 4 bases; bases outside gene matches: 15. The CDR3 coding sequence is TGTGCCAGCAGCCGGAAGACTAGCGGGAGAGTCTCCCTTTACAATGAGCAGTTCTTC. Encoded protein: CASSRKTSGRVSLYNEQFF.

The chain joins TRBV23-1 to TRBJ2-1, with a possible D match to TRBD1 (7 bases). TRBV23-1 has ORF status, its function being uncertain. The CDR3 runs 17 residues. The V end was cut by 1 base, the J end by 6 bases, with 19 bases between. The CDR3, as DNA: TGCGCCAGCAGTCAATTTCGCCAGGGGGGACGGGTCAATGAGCAGTTCTTC. The encoded protein is CASSQFRQGGRVNEQFF.

Concerning this clone itself: Different DNA sequences within this sample yield the same CDR3. The chain links TRBV7-3 to TRBJ2-3; perhaps TRBD2 as D (5 bases). V was cut by 2 bases and J by 3 bases, with 12 bases left in between. CDR1 is SGHTA, CDR2 FQGTGA, per germline. The CDR3 covers 15 residues. CDR3 bases: TGTGCCAGCAGCTTAGGTGGGAGTGGGACAGATACGCAGTATTTT. Protein product: CASSLGGSGTDTQYF.

This clone was recorded a few times. The genes are TRBV9 and TRBJ2-3, with D hard to call. V lost 0 bases and J 0 bases, leaving 11 bases between the germline ends. CDR1 and CDR2 from the germline V gene are SGDLS and YYNGEE. The CDR3 covers 16 residues. CDR3 DNA: TGTGCCAGCAGCGTAGTTTCGGGCAGAAGCACAGATACGCAGTATTTT. Protein: CASSVVSGRSTDTQYF.

The chain employs TRBV2 and TRBJ1-1; D perhaps matches TRBD1 (5 bases). Trimming removed 3 bases at V and 2 bases at J, with 13 bases between. The CDR3 is made up of 15 amino acids. Looked up from germline, CDR1 is SNHLY and CDR2 is FYNNEI. For the CDR3, the DNA is TGTGCCAGCAGTGATATTGAGACAGCTAACACTGAAGCTTTCTTT. Protein sequence: CASSDIETANTEAFF. The full variable domain, in which reference TRBV2 and TRBJ1-1 provide the parts outside the CDR3, is EPEVTQTPSHQVTQMGQEVILRCVPISNHLYFYWYRQILGQKVEFLVSFYNNEISEKSEIFDDQFSVERPDGSNFTLKIRSTKLEDSAMYFCASSDIETANTEAFFGQGTRLTVV.

The rearrangement joins TRBV25-1 to TRBJ1-5; TRBD1 agrees at 10 bases. This CDR3 has 17 residues. Germline V gene sequence: CDR1 MGHDK, CDR2 SYGVNS. J gave up 9 bases and V 4 bases, and 15 bases lay outside the gene matches. CDR3 coding DNA: TGTGCCAGCAGTGGGGGCCTTAGGAAGACAGGGGGCCTGCCCCAGCATTTT. Amino acids: CASSGGLRKTGGLPQHF.

The chain links TRBV19 to TRBJ2-1; D might be TRBD2 (7 bases). The germline V gene has CDR1 LNHDA and CDR2 SQIVND (reference sequence). The CDR3 has 15 residues. The germline V and J ends were trimmed by 1 base and 6 bases, with 13 bases remaining between them. Here the CDR3 reads CASSIGEGGVNEQFF. For the CDR3, the DNA is TGTGCCAGTAGTATAGGAGAGGGGGGGGTCAATGAGCAGTTCTTC.

This clone occurred a few times. The chain carries TRBV29-1 and TRBJ1-2; a weak D match, TRBD1 (5 bases). Germline loops: CDR1 SQVTM, CDR2 ANQGSEA. V shed 6 bases and J shed 7 bases, with 24 bases lying between them. The CDR3 consists of 15 residues. CDR3 sequence: CSVLPQGSGFSGYTF. As DNA, the CDR3 is TGCAGCGTCCTACCGCAGGGAAGCGGCTTCTCTGGCTACACCTTC. The full variable domain, in which reference TRBV29-1 and TRBJ1-2 provide the parts outside the CDR3, is SAVISQKPSRDICQRGTSLTIQCQVDSQVTMMFWYRQQPGQSLTLIATANQGSEATYESGFVIDKFPISRPNLTFSTLTVSNMSPEDSSIYLCSVLPQGSGFSGYTFGSGTRLTVV.

This clone was found a few times. V gene TRBV19 combines with J gene TRBJ2-7; 10 nucleotides agree with TRBD1. The germline V gene encodes CDR1 LNHDA and CDR2 SQIVND (reference sequence). V dropped 4 bases and J dropped 0; count of bases not matched to a gene: 9. The CDR3 is 17 amino acids. The CDR3 sequence is CASSNGPGQGISYEQYF. For the CDR3, the DNA is TGTGCCAGTAGTAACGGGCCGGGACAGGGGATCTCCTACGAGCAGTACTTC.

V is TRBV25-1 and J is TRBJ1-2; no clear D gene. V lost 1 base to trimming and J lost 6 bases, with 12 bases between them. The CDR3 is 14 amino acids. CDR1 is MGHDK, CDR2 SYGVNS, per germline. The CDR3 nucleotides are TGTGCCAGCAGTGAATCCCCGGGAGGACATGGCTACACCTTC. Amino acid sequence: CASSESPGGHGYTF.

The CDR3 sequence: CASSLFPYEQYF. DNA for the CDR3: TGTGCCAGCAGTTTATTCCCCTACGAGCAGTACTTC. V gene TRBV12-3 or TRBV12-4 combines with J gene TRBJ2-7; D unresolved. CDR3 length: 12 residues. Trimming cost V 2 bases and J 2 bases, with 4 bases left between them.

The chain joins TRBV19 to TRBJ2-1; a weak D match, TRBD1 (5 bases). CDR3 length equals 11 residues. CDR1 is LNHDA and CDR2 is SQIVND in the germline V gene (reference sequence). V was cut by 8 bases and J by 3 bases, with 5 bases left in between. For the CDR3, the DNA is TGTGCCAGTGGACACTACAATGAGCAGTTCTTC. It translates to CASGHYNEQFF.

This clone was picked up one time. V is TRBV7-2 and J is TRBJ2-7; TRBD1 is a possible D gene (5 bases). Germline-derived CDR1 and CDR2 are SGHTA and FQGNSA. The germline V and J ends were trimmed by 4 bases and 6 bases, with 16 bases remaining between them. The length of the CDR3 is 14 residues. The CDR3 DNA sequence: TGTGCCAGCAGCTCCGGGTCCAGGGTTCGCGAGCAGTACTTC. As protein: CASSSGSRVREQYF.

The chain has TRBV7-2 and TRBJ2-3; D perhaps matches TRBD2 (7 bases). From germline, CDR1 is SGHTA and CDR2 FQGNSA. Between the trimmed V and J ends, which lost 1 base and 2 bases, there was a span of 10 bases. The CDR3 totals 15 residues. Written as DNA, the CDR3 is TGTGCCAGCAGCTTAGGGGGGGGCGTCACAGATACGCAGTATTTT. Its protein product is CASSLGGGVTDTQYF.

Remarks on this clone: Other DNA sequences within the sample encode an identical CDR3. The chain joins TRBV6-5 to TRBJ1-5, with TRBD1 matching 9 bases. Germline loops: CDR1 MNHEY, CDR2 SVGAGI. Trimming at V came to 0 bases and at J to 7 bases, leaving 4 bases not matched to a gene. The CDR3 covers 15 residues. The CDR3 bases are TGTGCCAGCAGTTACTCCTGGACAGGGGAGCAGCCCCAGCATTTT. Its protein is CASSYSWTGEQPQHF.

This sequence joins TRBV7-2 and TRBJ1-2; D unclear. The CDR3 length is 14 residues. Trimming cost V 1 base and J 7 bases, with 13 bases left between them. The V gene's germline CDR1 is SGHTA and CDR2 FQGNSA. Written as DNA, the CDR3 is TGTGCCAGCAGCTTAGAGACAATGAGAGGTGGCTACACCTTC. Its protein product is CASSLETMRGGYTF.

This chain joins TRBV6-1 and TRBJ1-1; the D is unclear. This CDR3 is built from 13 residues. Germline lookup yields CDR1 MNHNS and CDR2 SASEGT. The V end lost 1 base, the J end lost 1 base, and 4 bases lay between the germline ends. DNA of the CDR3: TGTGCCAGCAGTGAAGGGGGGAACACTGAAGCTTTCTTT. Protein sequence: CASSEGGNTEAFF.

This clone has a count of ten or more. This sequence joins TRBV7-9 and TRBJ1-2, with D perhaps TRBD1 (5 bases). Trimming stripped 2 bases from V and 4 bases from J, with 14 bases between. CDR3 size: 15 residues. Germline CDR1 SEHNR, CDR2 FQNEAQ (reference sequence). The DNA for the CDR3 is TGTGCCAGCAGCTTATCAGAGGGGTCCCTCTATGGCTACACCTTC. Its protein is CASSLSEGSLYGYTF.

The gene calls are TRBV29-1 and TRBJ2-3; 10 nucleotides align to TRBD2. This CDR3 has 17 residues. The ends lost 5 bases at V and 2 bases at J; junction bases unmatched: 13. Germline V gene lookup returns CDR1 SQVTM and CDR2 ANQGSEA. CDR3 residues: CSVLFPQSGRDTDTQYF. CDR3 in DNA: TGCAGCGTTCTATTTCCCCAGAGCGGGAGGGACACAGATACGCAGTATTTT.

V is TRBV19 and J is TRBJ2-3; D possibly uses TRBD1 or TRBD2 (6 bases each). Trimming took off 3 bases at V and 2 bases at J, with 12 bases between the two ends. The CDR3 length is 15 residues. Germline CDR1 is LNHDA and CDR2 is SQIVND (reference sequence). CDR3 sequence: CASSILGGLTDTQYF. The DNA for the CDR3 is TGTGCCAGTAGTATTTTGGGGGGCCTCACAGATACGCAGTATTTT. The full variable domain, with the rest looked up from reference TRBV19 and TRBJ2-3, is DGGITQSPKYLFRKEGQNVTLSCEQNLNHDAMYWYRQDPGQGLRLIYYSQIVNDFQKGDIAEGYSVSREKKESFPLTVTSAQKNPTAFYLCASSILGGLTDTQYFGPGTRLTVL.

This chain connects TRBV5-5 to TRBJ1-2; no clear D. Germline V gene data show CDR1 as SGHKS and CDR2 as YYEKEE (reference sequence). The CDR3 length is 14 residues. Between the trimmed V and J ends, which lost 0 bases and 8 bases, there was a span of 14 bases. The CDR3 DNA sequence: TGTGCCAGCAGCTTGGCGCGAGTTGGGGAGGGCTACACCTTC. Its protein is CASSLARVGEGYTF.

The V and J genes are TRBV9 and TRBJ1-1; D gene uncertain. CDR1 SGDLS and CDR2 YYNGEE come from the germline V gene. The CDR3 is 15 residues long. V lost 3 bases and J 3 bases, leaving 15 bases between the germline ends. The CDR3 here is CASSADTGRDTEAFF. The CDR3 DNA reads as TGTGCCAGCAGCGCTGACACGGGCCGGGACACTGAAGCTTTCTTT.

The chain carries TRBV24-1 and TRBJ2-3; 11 bases map to TRBD2. Germline lookup yields CDR1 KGHDR and CDR2 SFDVKD. The CDR3 is made up of 18 amino acids. V gave up 4 bases and J gave up 0 bases; unmatched junction bases: 8. The CDR3 DNA reads as TGTGCCACCAGTGACATCGGGACTAGCGGAGGGAGCACAGATACGCAGTATTTT. The encoded protein is CATSDIGTSGGSTDTQYF.

V and J are TRBV9 and TRBJ2-1, with D tentatively TRBD2 (6 bases). With 0 bases removed from V and 6 bases from J, the gap between germline ends came to 10 bases. The CDR3 has 14 residues. CDR1 and CDR2 from the germline V gene are SGDLS and YYNGEE. CDR3 residues: CASSVGGGTNEQFF. DNA for the CDR3: TGTGCCAGCAGCGTAGGGGGCGGGACCAATGAGCAGTTCTTC.

The CDR3 protein is CASGWGAGSLDEQYF. CDR3 bases: TGTGCTAGTGGTTGGGGGGCCGGGAGTCTCGACGAGCAGTACTTC. This sequence joins TRBV12-5 and TRBJ2-7; perhaps D is TRBD1 or TRBD2 (6 bases each). V was cut by 4 bases and J by 5 bases, with 18 bases left in between. The V gene's germline CDR1 is LGHNT and CDR2 FRNRAP. The CDR3 length is 15 residues. The variable domain in full, with the rest retrieved from reference TRBV12-5 and TRBJ2-7, is DARVTQTPRHKVTEMGQEVTMRCQPILGHNTVFWYRQTMMQGLELLAYFRNRAPLDDSGMPKDRFSAEMPDATLATLKIQPSEPRDSAVYFCASGWGAGSLDEQYFGPGTRLTVT.

V is TRBV4-3 and J is TRBJ1-1, with a possible D match to TRBD1 (6 bases). Trimming shortened V by 0 bases and J by 1 base, and 12 bases separated the two germline ends. Germline loops: CDR1 LGHNA, CDR2 YSLEER. This CDR3 region has 16 residues. Written as DNA, the CDR3 is TGCGCCAGCAGCCAAGATCAGGGGCGGGGGAACACTGAAGCTTTCTTT. It yields the protein CASSQDQGRGNTEAFF.

The table lists this clone with many counts. This chain links TRBV6-7 with TRBJ2-5; the D gene is possibly TRBD2 (6 bases). TRBV6-7 is placed among ORFs of uncertain function. This CDR3 has 14 amino acids. The ends were cut back, 5 bases at V and 5 bases at J, with 15 bases in the middle. CDR3 nucleotide sequence: TGTGCCAGCAGTACGGGACTCGAGGACGAGACCCAGTACTTC. The encoded protein is CASSTGLEDETQYF.

The chain carries TRBV9 and TRBJ1-3; perhaps TRBD1 as D (5 bases). The V end lost 0 bases, the J end lost 0 bases, and 10 bases lay between the germline ends. CDR1 and CDR2 from the germline V gene are SGDLS and YYNGEE. This CDR3 region has 16 residues. The CDR3 reads CASSVARGGSGNTIYF. CDR3 nucleotide sequence: TGTGCCAGCAGCGTAGCTCGGGGCGGCTCTGGAAACACCATATATTTT.

The chain carries TRBV5-1 and TRBJ2-3, with a tentative D call TRBD1 (6 bases). The V and J ends lost 4 bases and 0 bases respectively, with 9 bases between them. Germline V gives CDR1 SGHRS, CDR2 YFSETQ. The CDR3 has 14 amino acids. CDR3 in DNA: TGCGCCAGCAGCCCCCAGGGGAGCACAGATACGCAGTATTTT. Encoded protein: CASSPQGSTDTQYF.